These 20 T cell receptor beta chains share one sample of origin, sequenced in a study of graft-versus-host responses after intestinal transplantation. Sequenced by immunoSEQ multiplex PCR; TCRdb stores in-frame clones only, minus some. The top ten hold 0.4% to 0.6% of the sample, which has roughly 93,000 clones, approximately 92% seen once. These receptors have no identified antigens. Source: unstimulated CD8+ T cells sorted from spleen or lymph node cells, taken before intestinal transplant. These receptors all come from a human donor who received an intestinal transplant.

The chain has TRBV19 and TRBJ1-2; D unclear. The CDR3 contains 12 residues. V was trimmed by 3 bases and J by 10 bases, leaving 12 bases between them. Germline V gene data show CDR1 as LNHDA and CDR2 as SQIVND (reference sequence). The CDR3 DNA reads as TGTGCCAGTAGTATCCGGAGTGCTGTCTACACCTTC. Its protein is CASSIRSAVYTF. The entire variable domain, with the rest obtained from reference TRBV19 and TRBJ1-2, is as follows: DGGITQSPKYLFRKEGQNVTLSCEQNLNHDAMYWYRQDPGQGLRLIYYSQIVNDFQKGDIAEGYSVSREKKESFPLTVTSAQKNPTAFYLCASSIRSAVYTFGSGTRLTVV.

V and J are TRBV30 and TRBJ2-3, with TRBD2 matching 8 bases. The germline gives CDR1 GTSNPN, CDR2 SVGIG (reference sequence). The CDR3 length is 14 residues. Trimming removed 8 bases from V and 0 bases from J; junction bases left unmatched: 7. The CDR3 DNA sequence: TGTGCCGGGCGGGAGGAGAGTAGCACAGATACGCAGTATTTT. It codes for CAGREESSTDTQYF.

The chain is built from TRBV19 and TRBJ2-1; D might be TRBD2 (6 bases). Germline V gives CDR1 LNHDA, CDR2 SQIVND (reference sequence). The CDR3 is 16 amino acids. Trimming left V 5 bases short and J 0 bases short, with 14 bases between. This chain's CDR3 is CASSVFQRVSYNEQFF. The CDR3 DNA is TGTGCCAGTAGTGTCTTCCAGCGGGTCTCCTACAATGAGCAGTTCTTC.

The J gene is TRBJ2-1, the V gene TRBV6-5; a possible D gene is TRBD2 (5 bases). Germline V gene sequence: CDR1 MNHEY, CDR2 SVGAGI. This CDR3 spans 13 amino acids. Trimming cost V 5 bases and J 4 bases, with 9 bases left between them. The chain's CDR3 is CASSRTFYNEQFF. Here the CDR3 DNA reads TGTGCCAGCAGTCGGACTTTTTACAATGAGCAGTTCTTC.

The chain couples TRBV6-1 to TRBJ2-7, with TRBD1 matching 9 bases. Germline V lookup: CDR1 MNHNS, CDR2 SASEGT. This CDR3 is built from 14 residues. V dropped 4 bases and J dropped 2; count of bases not matched to a gene: 3. DNA of the CDR3: TGTGCCAGCAGTGCACAGGGGGCCACCTACGAGCAGTACTTC. Translated, it gives CASSAQGATYEQYF.

V and J are TRBV5-6 and TRBJ1-2; D perhaps matches TRBD1 (5 bases). This CDR3 has 14 residues. The V end was cut by 2 bases, the J end by 5 bases, with 13 bases between. CDR1 is SGHDT, CDR2 YYEEEE, per germline. CDR3 DNA: TGTGCCAGCAGCTTCCAGGGTTCTTCATATGGCTACACCTTC. Translated, it gives CASSFQGSSYGYTF. Drawing the rest from reference TRBV5-6 and TRBJ1-2, the complete variable domain is DAGVTQSPTHLIKTRGQQVTLRCSPKSGHDTVSWYQQALGQGPQFIFQYYEEEERQRGNFPDRFSGHQFPNYSSELNVNALLLGDSALYLCASSFQGSSYGYTFGSGTRLTVV.

The chain carries TRBV5-6 and TRBJ2-3, with D hard to call. CDR3 length equals 13 residues. V was shortened by 2 bases and J by 1 base, with 5 bases between the two germline ends. The V gene's germline CDR1 is SGHDT and CDR2 YYEEEE. CDR3 amino acids: CASSFQGTDTQYF. The CDR3 nucleotides are TGTGCCAGCAGCTTCCAGGGCACAGATACGCAGTATTTT. Full variable domain (rest looked up from reference TRBV5-6 and TRBJ2-3): DAGVTQSPTHLIKTRGQQVTLRCSPKSGHDTVSWYQQALGQGPQFIFQYYEEEERQRGNFPDRFSGHQFPNYSSELNVNALLLGDSALYLCASSFQGTDTQYFGPGTRLTVL.

In its sample, this clone was seen once. The chain couples TRBV19 to TRBJ2-5; a weak D match, TRBD1 (6 bases). Germline V gene data show CDR1 as LNHDA and CDR2 as SQIVND (reference sequence). V shed 5 bases and J shed 0 bases, with 13 bases lying between them. The CDR3 is 15 residues long. The CDR3 coding sequence is TGTGCCAGTAGTGTATTTTGGACAGACCAAGAGACCCAGTACTTC. Its translation is CASSVFWTDQETQYF.

The chain employs TRBV7-7 and TRBJ1-4, with D possibly TRBD1 on 6 matching bases. The CDR3 is made up of 16 amino acids. V lost 7 bases and J lost 5, with 20 bases in between. The V gene's germline CDR1 is SSHAT and CDR2 FNYEAQ (reference sequence). As DNA, the CDR3 is TGTGCCAGCACCCCCACCGGGGGGAGGGGGAATGAAAAACTGTTTTTT. It encodes CASTPTGGRGNEKLFF.

V usage is TRBV2 and J usage is TRBJ2-7, with 10 nucleotides matching TRBD2. After removal of 8 bases from V and 1 base from J, the junction contained 5 bases not matched to a gene. Germline CDR1 and CDR2: SNHLY and FYNNEI. There are 14 residues in the CDR3. The CDR3 sequence is CASFLAGASYEQYF. The CDR3 DNA sequence: TGTGCCAGCTTTCTAGCGGGAGCGTCCTACGAGCAGTACTTC.

The sample holds one count of this clone. The CDR3 nucleotides are TGTGCCAGCAGCTTGGTGTTTTTGGGGCAGGGAAACTATGGCTACACCTTC. Translating gives CASSLVFLGQGNYGYTF. The rearrangement uses TRBV5-4 and TRBJ1-2, with TRBD1 as a possible D gene (5 bases). Trimming took 0 bases from V and 2 from J, leaving 17 bases between them. CDR1 and CDR2 from the germline V gene are SGHNT and YYREEE (reference sequence). The CDR3 consists of 17 residues.

This clone occurred once. The gene calls are TRBV6-5 and TRBJ1-3; the D is unclear. The V end was cut by 1 base, the J end by 0 bases, with 10 bases between. CDR3 length: 16 residues. CDR1 and CDR2 (germline): MNHEY, SVGAGI. The DNA of the CDR3 is TGTGCCAGCAGTTACTGGCTGGGCCACTCTGGAAACACCATATATTTT. Translating it yields CASSYWLGHSGNTIYF.

J is TRBJ2-1 and V is TRBV27; D may be TRBD1 (6 bases). Per germline, CDR1 MNHEY and CDR2 SMNVEV (reference sequence). The V end was cut by 2 bases, the J end by 4 bases, with 12 bases between. CDR3 length: 15 residues. CDR3 sequence: CASSLTGHRYNEQFF. CDR3 DNA sequence: TGTGCCAGCAGTTTAACGGGACACCGTTACAATGAGCAGTTCTTC.

This chain joins TRBV10-2 and TRBJ2-7, with TRBD2 matching 7 bases. CDR3 length: 12 amino acids. With 11 bases clipped from V and 4 bases from J, the junction kept 8 bases outside the gene matches. Germline CDR1 and CDR2: WSHSY and SAAADI. The chain's CDR3 is CACATAGYEQYF. CDR3 nucleotide sequence: TGCGCCTGCGCCACAGCGGGATACGAGCAGTACTTC.

The CDR3 DNA reads as TGTGCCAGCAGCCAAGGGGTAGCCCCCTACGCTGAAGCTTTCTTT. Residues: CASSQGVAPYAEAFF. This chain links TRBV4-2 with TRBJ1-1, with no clear D. The CDR3 sequence is 15 residues long. V was clipped by 1 base and J by 6 bases, with 15 bases between them. The V gene's germline CDR1 is LGHNA and CDR2 YNFKEQ.

The chain joins TRBV7-9 to TRBJ1-2, with D unresolved. This CDR3 has 14 residues. CDR1 is SEHNR, CDR2 FQNEAQ, per germline (reference sequence). The V gene lost 5 bases and the J gene lost 0 bases, with 10 bases spanning the gap. CDR3 in DNA: TGTGCCAGCAGCAAAGATGCGGCTAACTATGGCTACACCTTC. Residues: CASSKDAANYGYTF.

The CDR3 DNA reads as TGTGCCAGCCGAGCTCCTCCGGGACAGAACACAGATACGCAGTATTTT. This encodes CASRAPPGQNTDTQYF. The V gene is TRBV2, the J gene TRBJ2-3; 7 bases map to TRBD1. CDR1 is SNHLY and CDR2 is FYNNEI in the germline V gene. V shed 8 bases, J shed 2 bases, and the junction held 13 bases outside the gene matches. The CDR3 runs 16 residues.

The chain combines TRBV4-2 with TRBJ1-4; tentative D call: TRBD1 (6 bases). The CDR3 sequence is 16 residues long. Germline CDR1 LGHNA, CDR2 YNFKEQ. V dropped 0 bases and J dropped 3 bases, with 11 bases sitting between them. The chain's CDR3 is CASSQDRTGPNEKLFF. The CDR3 DNA is TGTGCCAGCAGCCAAGATCGCACAGGGCCTAATGAAAAACTGTTTTTT.

This sequence joins TRBV4-1 and TRBJ1-1, with D possibly being TRBD1 (5 bases). V was cut by 2 bases and J by 2 bases, with 9 bases left in between. Germline assignment: CDR1 MGHRA and CDR2 YSYEKL. The CDR3 length is 14 residues. The CDR3 sequence: CASSQTGGNTEAFF. The CDR3 DNA reads as TGCGCCAGCAGCCAAACGGGGGGAAACACTGAAGCTTTCTTT.

This clone appeared once. The chain couples TRBV6-5 to TRBJ2-1, with D tentatively TRBD1 (6 bases). Germline V gives CDR1 MNHEY, CDR2 SVGAGI. V lost 6 bases, J lost 8 bases, and 14 bases lay in between. The CDR3 runs 13 residues. CDR3 loop: CASSSYRVDEQFF. The DNA of the CDR3 is TGTGCCAGCAGCTCGTACAGGGTGGATGAGCAGTTCTTC.